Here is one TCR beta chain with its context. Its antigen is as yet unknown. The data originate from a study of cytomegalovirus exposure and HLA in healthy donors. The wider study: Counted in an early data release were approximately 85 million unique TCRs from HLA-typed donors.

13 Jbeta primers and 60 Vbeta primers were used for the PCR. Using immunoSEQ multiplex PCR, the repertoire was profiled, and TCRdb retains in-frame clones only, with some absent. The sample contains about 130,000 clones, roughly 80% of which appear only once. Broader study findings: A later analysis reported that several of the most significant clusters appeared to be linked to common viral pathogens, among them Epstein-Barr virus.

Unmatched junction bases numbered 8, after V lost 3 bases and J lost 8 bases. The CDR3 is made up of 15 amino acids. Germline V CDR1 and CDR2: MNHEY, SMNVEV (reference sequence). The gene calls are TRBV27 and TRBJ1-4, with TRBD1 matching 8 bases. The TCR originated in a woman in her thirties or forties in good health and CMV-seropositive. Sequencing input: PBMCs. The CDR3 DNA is TGTGCCAGCAGTTTTTTCGGGACAGGAAACGAAAAACTGTTTTTT. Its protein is CASSFFGTGNEKLFF.